The entry below gives a single T cell receptor beta chain sequence along with its context. The sample comes from a study of blood T cells in healthy people across ages. Isolation of PBMCs gave at least 6.5 million cells per sample. A sample-barcoded 5' primer and a J-beta primer mix were used in a second PCR of roughly 6 to 11 cycles. One entry per CDR3 protein results from TCRdb running MiXCR on the 5' RACE reads. The sample lists approximately 1.5 million distinct CDR3 sequences, roughly 30% occurring once. The germline gives CDR1 GTSNPN, CDR2 SVGIG (reference sequence). The CDR3 consists of 12 residues. The ends were cut back, 0 bases at V and 9 bases at J, with 11 bases in the middle.

The specimen was blood. The chain employs TRBV30 and TRBJ1-1; no definite D call. This TCR derives from a woman aged 30 to 39 in good health. The CDR3 is CAWSVLEGKAFF. As DNA, the CDR3 is TGTGCCTGGAGTGTATTAGAGGGAAAAGCTTTCTTT.